The 24 T cell receptor beta chains reported below all come from one sample, sequenced in a study of T cells in tuberculosis. Sequencing used immunoSEQ multiplex PCR; TCRdb keeps in-frame clones, though not all of them. The sample has roughly 32,000 clones, under 95% seen once; the top ten hold approximately 10%. Sample time point: new active TB diagnosis, blood taken before or within 7 days of starting treatment. The sample here was PBMCs, taken at tuberculosis diagnosis. Receptors were obtained from an adult with tuberculosis.

The chain combines TRBV4-1 with TRBJ1-5; no firm D call. V dropped 2 bases and J dropped 3 bases, with 11 bases sitting between them. CDR1 is MGHRA, CDR2 YSYEKL, per germline. This CDR3 is 15 amino acids long. The CDR3 loop reads CASSQRGPVNQPQHF. Here the CDR3 DNA reads TGCGCCAGCAGCCAAAGAGGGCCGGTCAATCAGCCCCAGCATTTT.

CDR3 coding DNA: TGTGCCGTAAGCAGGGGAATCTCCTACGAGCAGTACTTC. Amino acid sequence: CAVSRGISYEQYF. The chain carries TRBV2 and TRBJ2-7; D might be TRBD1 (6 bases). The CDR3 loop spans 13 amino acids. Germline CDR1 SNHLY, CDR2 FYNNEI. V lost 11 bases to trimming and J lost 0 bases, with 14 bases between them.

The chain couples TRBV20-1 to TRBJ2-3; D is possibly TRBD1 (6 bases). This CDR3 has 11 residues. Germline V CDR1 and CDR2: DFQATT, SNEGSKA (reference sequence). Trimming removed 7 bases from V and 5 bases from J, with 10 bases in between. This CDR3 is CSGDRKDTQYF. CDR3 DNA sequence: TGCAGTGGAGACAGGAAAGATACGCAGTATTTT.

The J gene is TRBJ1-3, the V gene TRBV11-2; D gene uncertain. Germline assignment: CDR1 SGHAT and CDR2 FQNNGV. This CDR3 contains 13 residues. Between the trimmed V and J ends, which lost 5 bases and 2 bases, there was a span of 7 bases. CDR3 sequence: CASSALTGNTIYF. Here the CDR3 DNA reads TGTGCCAGCAGCGCCCTAACTGGAAACACCATATATTTT. Combining the CDR3 with reference TRBV11-2 and TRBJ1-3 gives the whole variable domain EAGVAQSPRYKIIEKRQSVAFWCNPISGHATLYWYQQILGQGPKLLIQFQNNGVVDDSQLPKDRFSAERLKGVDSTLKIQPAKLEDSAVYLCASSALTGNTIYFGEGSWLTVV.

Only one count was recorded for this clone. One end of the junction fails to match germline, which may point to a read error. The gene calls are TRBV11-2 and TRBJ2-1; no clear D gene. From germline, CDR1 is SGHAT and CDR2 FQNNGV. The CDR3 loop spans 20 amino acids. In DNA form, the CDR3 reads TGTGCCAGCAGCCTAGAGGCTTGGGCCGAGTGGGCAATCTCCTACAATGAGCAGTTCTTC. The encoded protein is CASSLEAWAEWAISYNEQFF.

The chain carries TRBV2 and TRBJ1-3; no reliable D call. There are 14 residues in the CDR3. V gave up 7 bases and J gave up 1 base, with 11 bases separating them. Germline V lookup: CDR1 SNHLY, CDR2 FYNNEI. This CDR3 is CASTPGYSGNTIYF. In nucleotides, the CDR3 is TGTGCCAGCACCCCGGGGTATTCTGGAAACACCATATATTTT.

J is TRBJ2-3 and V is TRBV18, with a possible D match to TRBD1 (5 bases). The V and J ends lost 1 base and 6 bases respectively, with 11 bases between them. Germline values: CDR1 KGHSH, CDR2 LQKENI. The CDR3 consists of 14 residues. CDR3 DNA sequence: TGTGCCAGCTCACCACAACAGGACGGCGATACGCAGTATTTT. Protein sequence: CASSPQQDGDTQYF.

This clone was picked up one time. The CDR3: CASSPRQGYEQYF. CDR3 in DNA: TGTGCCAGCAGCCCAAGACAGGGGTACGAGCAGTACTTC. The chain joins TRBV6-6 to TRBJ2-7; TRBD1 matches at 8 bases. CDR1 and CDR2 from the germline V gene are MNHNY and SVGAGI (reference sequence). J gave up 4 bases and V 6 bases, and 5 bases lay outside the gene matches. CDR3 size: 13 residues.

The chain couples TRBV11-1 to TRBJ2-1; 8 positions agree with TRBD2. This CDR3 region has 15 residues. Unmatched junction bases numbered 16, after V lost 8 bases and J lost 10 bases. Germline CDR1 and CDR2: SGHAT and FQDESV (reference sequence). CDR3 nucleotides: TGTGCCAGCCAGGTCGAGCGGGGGTCGCGGGGAGAGCAGTTCTTC. It codes for CASQVERGSRGEQFF.

The chain combines TRBV10-3 with TRBJ2-7, with TRBD1 as a possible D gene (6 bases). V dropped 3 bases and J dropped 6 bases, with 9 bases sitting between them. The length of the CDR3 is 12 residues. CDR1 is ENHRY and CDR2 is SYGVKD in the germline V gene. CDR3 nucleotides: TGTGCCATCAGTGAAACAGGGCGCGAGCAGTACTTC. Its translation: CAISETGREQYF.

The chain employs TRBV7-9 and TRBJ1-2; possible D gene TRBD1, 5 bases. Germline-derived CDR1 and CDR2 are SEHNR and FQNEAQ (reference sequence). Trimming removed 2 bases at V and 8 bases at J, with 18 bases between. The CDR3 is made up of 15 amino acids. CDR3 sequence reads: CASSLTPGQGGGYTF. CDR3 coding DNA: TGTGCCAGCAGCTTAACACCTGGGCAGGGAGGCGGCTACACCTTC.

This clone was observed once. This chain connects TRBV11-3 to TRBJ2-1; 8 nucleotides match TRBD2. Germline V CDR1 and CDR2: SGHNT, YENEEA. V shed 1 base and J 7 bases; nucleotides not matched to a gene: 6. CDR3 size: 15 residues. The CDR3 spells CASSLGGGGHNEQFF. In DNA form, the CDR3 reads TGTGCCAGCAGCTTAGGCGGCGGGGGGCATAATGAGCAGTTCTTC.

Here the CDR3 DNA reads TGTGCCAGCAGCGCCCGAGGGACAGGCCCACAAGAGACCCAGTACTTC. Translating it yields CASSARGTGPQETQYF. The chain recombines TRBV9 with TRBJ2-5, with 8 bases that match TRBD1. CDR3 size: 16 residues. V dropped 3 bases and J dropped 2; count of bases not matched to a gene: 9. Germline V lookup: CDR1 SGDLS, CDR2 YYNGEE.

The chain carries TRBV2 and TRBJ1-5, with D possibly being TRBD1 (6 bases). Per the germline V gene, CDR1 is SNHLY and CDR2 is FYNNEI. CDR3 length: 15 amino acids. With 0 bases removed from V and 7 bases from J, the gap between germline ends came to 13 bases. This CDR3 reads CASSEAEGEKQPQHF. CDR3 DNA: TGTGCCAGCAGTGAAGCAGAGGGGGAAAAACAGCCCCAGCATTTT. The entire variable domain, with the rest obtained from reference TRBV2 and TRBJ1-5, is as follows: EPEVTQTPSHQVTQMGQEVILRCVPISNHLYFYWYRQILGQKVEFLVSFYNNEISEKSEIFDDQFSVERPDGSNFTLKIRSTKLEDSAMYFCASSEAEGEKQPQHFGDGTRLSIL.

DNA of the CDR3: TGCGCCAGCAGCGAACCGGGTCGCACTGAAGCTTTCTTT. It is translated as CASSEPGRTEAFF. This rearrangement joins TRBV5-1 to TRBJ1-1; D gene uncertain. Germline CDR1 is SGHRS and CDR2 is YFSETQ. V shed 4 bases and J shed 4 bases, with 11 bases lying between them. The CDR3 is 13 residues long.

This chain links TRBV4-1 with TRBJ2-1; perhaps TRBD2 as D (6 bases). Germline V lookup: CDR1 MGHRA, CDR2 YSYEKL. The CDR3 is made up of 14 amino acids. V was clipped by 1 base and J by 9 bases, with 13 bases between them. CDR3 DNA sequence: TGCGCCAGCAGCCAAGCACCGCGGGGCGGTGAGCAGTTCTTC. Translation: CASSQAPRGGEQFF.

The chain uses TRBV18 and TRBJ1-1; D unresolved. The CDR3 is 16 amino acids. Germline loops: CDR1 KGHSH, CDR2 LQKENI. The ends were cut back, 6 bases at V and 0 bases at J, with 17 bases in the middle. For the CDR3, the DNA is TGTGCCAGCTCCCGCGTGGCAGGTGACATGAACACTGAAGCTTTCTTT. Translating it yields CASSRVAGDMNTEAFF.

The chain joins TRBV27 to TRBJ1-4; TRBD1 might be the D (5 bases). Germline V gives CDR1 MNHEY, CDR2 SMNVEV (reference sequence). The CDR3 is 14 residues long. The ends were cut back, 3 bases at V and 5 bases at J, with 10 bases in the middle. In nucleotides, the CDR3 is TGTGCCAGCAGTTTCCAGGGATTAAATGAAAAACTGTTTTTT. Translating it yields CASSFQGLNEKLFF.

The rearrangement joins TRBV28 to TRBJ2-3, with D possibly TRBD1 on 5 matching bases. The CDR3 extends over 17 amino acids. With 3 bases removed from V and 2 bases from J, the gap between germline ends came to 18 bases. Looked up from germline, CDR1 is MDHEN and CDR2 is SYDVKM. DNA of the CDR3: TGTGCCAGCAGTTTGGGTGGCAGGGCTCTCTTCACAGATACGCAGTATTTT. As protein: CASSLGGRALFTDTQYF.

The chain recombines TRBV18 with TRBJ2-1; maybe TRBD1 (6 bases). Trimming pared 6 bases from V and 5 bases from J, leaving 14 bases between. This CDR3 has 14 residues. Germline assignment: CDR1 KGHSH and CDR2 LQKENI. In DNA form, the CDR3 reads TGTGCCAGCTCCTTCACGGACAGCGACAATGAGCAGTTCTTC. The encoded protein is CASSFTDSDNEQFF.

This chain connects TRBV19 to TRBJ1-5; 8 bases map to TRBD1. Germline assignment: CDR1 LNHDA and CDR2 SQIVND (reference sequence). Trimming took 6 bases from V and 5 from J; bases not matched to a gene: 6. The CDR3 runs 14 residues. CDR3 sequence: CASSGTGGHQPQHF. The CDR3 coding sequence is TGTGCCAGTAGCGGCACAGGGGGACATCAGCCCCAGCATTTT.

The rearrangement uses TRBV4-1 and TRBJ2-3; the D gene is possibly TRBD1 (6 bases). Germline lookup yields CDR1 MGHRA and CDR2 YSYEKL. The CDR3 is 16 amino acids. The germline V and J ends were trimmed by 4 bases and 1 base, with 15 bases remaining between them. For the CDR3, the DNA is TGCGCCAGCAGCCGGTCCGGGACAAGGGGCACAGATACGCAGTATTTT. This gives the protein CASSRSGTRGTDTQYF.

J is TRBJ2-7 and V is TRBV5-1; maybe TRBD1 (7 bases). Germline CDR1 is SGHRS and CDR2 is YFSETQ. V was clipped by 0 bases and J by 1 base, with 14 bases between them. The CDR3 has 16 amino acids. In DNA, the CDR3 is TGCGCCAGCAGCTTGGCTCAGGGGGGTTTATCCTACGAGCAGTACTTC. It translates to CASSLAQGGLSYEQYF.

V gene TRBV5-1 combines with J gene TRBJ2-7; tentative D call: TRBD1 (6 bases). The germline V gene has CDR1 SGHRS and CDR2 YFSETQ. Trimming removed 0 bases at V and 1 base at J, with 8 bases between. The CDR3 runs 14 residues. Written as DNA, the CDR3 is TGCGCCAGCAGCTTGGGGACAGAGTCCTACGAGCAGTACTTC. This translates into CASSLGTESYEQYF.